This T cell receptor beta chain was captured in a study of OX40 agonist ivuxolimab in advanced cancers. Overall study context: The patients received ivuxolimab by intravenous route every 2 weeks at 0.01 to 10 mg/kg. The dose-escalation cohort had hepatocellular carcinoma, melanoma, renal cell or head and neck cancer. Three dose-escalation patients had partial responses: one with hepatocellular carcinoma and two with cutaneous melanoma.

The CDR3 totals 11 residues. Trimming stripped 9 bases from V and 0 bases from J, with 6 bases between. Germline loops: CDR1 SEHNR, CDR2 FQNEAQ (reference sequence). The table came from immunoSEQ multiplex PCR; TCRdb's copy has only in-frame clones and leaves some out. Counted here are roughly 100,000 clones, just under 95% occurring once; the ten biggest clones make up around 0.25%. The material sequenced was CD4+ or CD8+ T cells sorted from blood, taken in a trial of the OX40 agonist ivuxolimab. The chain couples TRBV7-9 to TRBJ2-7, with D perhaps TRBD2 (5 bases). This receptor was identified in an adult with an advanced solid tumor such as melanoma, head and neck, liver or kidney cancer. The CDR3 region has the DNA TGTGCCAGTGCGGGCTCCTACGAGCAGTACTTC. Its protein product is CASAGSYEQYF.